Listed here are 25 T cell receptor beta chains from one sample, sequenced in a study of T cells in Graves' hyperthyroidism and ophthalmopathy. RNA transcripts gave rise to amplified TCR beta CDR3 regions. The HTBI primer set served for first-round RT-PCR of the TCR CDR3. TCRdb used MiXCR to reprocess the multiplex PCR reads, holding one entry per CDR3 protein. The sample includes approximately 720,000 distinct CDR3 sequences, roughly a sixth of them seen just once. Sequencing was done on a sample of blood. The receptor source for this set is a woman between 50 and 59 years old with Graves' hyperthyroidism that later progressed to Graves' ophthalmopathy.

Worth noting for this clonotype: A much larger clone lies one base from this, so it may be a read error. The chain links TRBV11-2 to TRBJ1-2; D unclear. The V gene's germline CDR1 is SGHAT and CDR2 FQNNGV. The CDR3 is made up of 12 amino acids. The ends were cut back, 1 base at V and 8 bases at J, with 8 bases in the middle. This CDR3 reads CASSLGAAGYTF. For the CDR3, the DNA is TGTGCCAGCAGCTTAGGAGCAGCCGGCTACACCTTC.

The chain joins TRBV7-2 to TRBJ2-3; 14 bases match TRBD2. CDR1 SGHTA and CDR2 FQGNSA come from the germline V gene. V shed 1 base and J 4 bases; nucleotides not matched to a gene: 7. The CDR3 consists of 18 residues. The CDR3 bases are TGTGCCAGCAGCTTAGTGGGACTAGCGGGGGAGGTTGCAGATACGCAGTATTTT. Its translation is CASSLVGLAGEVADTQYF.

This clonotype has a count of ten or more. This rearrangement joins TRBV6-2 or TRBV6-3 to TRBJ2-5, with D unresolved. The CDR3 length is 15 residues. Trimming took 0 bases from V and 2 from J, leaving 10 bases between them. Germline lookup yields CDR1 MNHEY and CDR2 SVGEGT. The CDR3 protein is CASSYSNPLQETQYF. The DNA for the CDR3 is TGTGCCAGCAGTTACTCGAATCCATTACAAGAGACCCAGTACTTC.

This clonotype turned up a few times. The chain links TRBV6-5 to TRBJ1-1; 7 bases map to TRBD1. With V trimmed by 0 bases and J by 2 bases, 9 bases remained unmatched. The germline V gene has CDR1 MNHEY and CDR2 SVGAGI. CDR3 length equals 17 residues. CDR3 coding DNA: TGTGCCAGCAGTTACTCGCTGAGGGACAGACTTAACACTGAAGCTTTCTTT. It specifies CASSYSLRDRLNTEAFF.

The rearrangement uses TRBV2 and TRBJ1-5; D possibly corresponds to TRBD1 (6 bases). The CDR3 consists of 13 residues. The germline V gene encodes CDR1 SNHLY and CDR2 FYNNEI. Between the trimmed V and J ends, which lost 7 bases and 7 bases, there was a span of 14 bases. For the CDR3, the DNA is TGTGCCAGCAAGGAGGGGAGGGGGCAGCCCCAGCATTTT. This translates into CASKEGRGQPQHF.

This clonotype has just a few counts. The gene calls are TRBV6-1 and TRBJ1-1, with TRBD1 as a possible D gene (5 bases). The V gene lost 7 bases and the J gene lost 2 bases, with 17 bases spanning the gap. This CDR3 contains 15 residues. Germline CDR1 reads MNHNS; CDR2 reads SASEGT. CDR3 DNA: TGTGCCAGCACCCAAAGGGAAGGGGCCAACACTGAAGCTTTCTTT. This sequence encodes CASTQREGANTEAFF.

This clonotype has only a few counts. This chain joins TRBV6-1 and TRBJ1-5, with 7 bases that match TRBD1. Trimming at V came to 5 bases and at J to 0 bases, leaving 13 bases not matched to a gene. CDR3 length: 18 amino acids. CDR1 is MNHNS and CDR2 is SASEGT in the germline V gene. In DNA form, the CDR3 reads TGTGCCAGCAGTACGACAGGGCCCCTCTATTATAGCAATCAGCCCCAGCATTTT. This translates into CASSTTGPLYYSNQPQHF.

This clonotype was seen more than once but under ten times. CDR3 sequence: CASSLEGWANQPQHF. The CDR3 DNA is TGCGCCAGCAGCTTGGAGGGTTGGGCTAACCAGCCCCAGCATTTT. The chain uses TRBV5-1 and TRBJ1-5; D is unresolved. Trimming stripped 0 bases from V and 7 bases from J, with 14 bases between. CDR3 length equals 15 residues. CDR1 and CDR2 (germline): SGHRS, YFSETQ.

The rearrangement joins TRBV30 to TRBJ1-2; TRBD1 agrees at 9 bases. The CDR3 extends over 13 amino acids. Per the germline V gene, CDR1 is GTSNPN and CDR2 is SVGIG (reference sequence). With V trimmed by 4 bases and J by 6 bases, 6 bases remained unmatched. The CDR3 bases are TGTGCCTGGACCGCGGACAGGGGTCATGGCTACACCTTC. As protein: CAWTADRGHGYTF.

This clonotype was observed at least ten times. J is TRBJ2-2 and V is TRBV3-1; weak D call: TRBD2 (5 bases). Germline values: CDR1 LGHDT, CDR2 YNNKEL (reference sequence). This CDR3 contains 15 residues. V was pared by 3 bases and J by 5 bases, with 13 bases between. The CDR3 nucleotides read TGTGCCAGCAGCCACGGGATCGGAAGAACCGGGGAGCTGTTTTTT. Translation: CASSHGIGRTGELFF.

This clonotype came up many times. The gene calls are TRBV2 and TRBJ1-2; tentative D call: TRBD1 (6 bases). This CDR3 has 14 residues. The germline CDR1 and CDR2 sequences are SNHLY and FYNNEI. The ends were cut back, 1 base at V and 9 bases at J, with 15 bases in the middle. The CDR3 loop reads CASSEDRARVSYTF. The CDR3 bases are TGTGCCAGCAGTGAAGACAGGGCTCGAGTAAGCTACACCTTC.

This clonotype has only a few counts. The CDR3 region is CASSQGAGGVTQYF. CDR3 DNA: TGTGCCAGCAGCCAAGGGGCCGGAGGGGTGACCCAGTACTTC. The genes are TRBV4-2 and TRBJ2-5, with TRBD2 as a possible D gene (6 bases). The CDR3 has 14 amino acids. V lost 1 base and J lost 7, with 13 bases in between. Germline-derived CDR1 and CDR2 are LGHNA and YNFKEQ.

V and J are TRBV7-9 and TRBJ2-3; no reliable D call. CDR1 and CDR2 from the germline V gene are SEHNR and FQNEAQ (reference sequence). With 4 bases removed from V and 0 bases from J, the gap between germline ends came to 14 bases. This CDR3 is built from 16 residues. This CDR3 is CASSSTRVSSTDTQYF. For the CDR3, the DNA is TGTGCCAGCAGCTCCACACGGGTCTCTAGCACAGATACGCAGTATTTT.

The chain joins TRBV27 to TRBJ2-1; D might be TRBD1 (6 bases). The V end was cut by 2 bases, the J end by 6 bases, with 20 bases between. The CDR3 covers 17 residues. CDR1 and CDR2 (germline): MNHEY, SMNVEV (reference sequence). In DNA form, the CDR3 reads TGTGCCAGCAGTTTACTGGGGGCCAGGGATTTGGGCAATGAGCAGTTCTTC. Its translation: CASSLLGARDLGNEQFF.

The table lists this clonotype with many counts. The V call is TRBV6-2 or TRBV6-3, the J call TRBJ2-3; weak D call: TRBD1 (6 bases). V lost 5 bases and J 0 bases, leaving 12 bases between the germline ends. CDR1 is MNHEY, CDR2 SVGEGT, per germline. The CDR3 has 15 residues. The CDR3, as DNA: TGTGCCAGCAGTGCCCCAGGGGCAAGCACAGATACGCAGTATTTT. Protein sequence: CASSAPGASTDTQYF.

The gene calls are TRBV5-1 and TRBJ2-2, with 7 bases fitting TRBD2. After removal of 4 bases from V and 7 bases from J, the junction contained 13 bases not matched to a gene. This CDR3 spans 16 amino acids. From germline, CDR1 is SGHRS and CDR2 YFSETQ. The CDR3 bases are TGCGCCAGCAGCCCCCCCCGGGCGGGGGACCACGGGGAGCTGTTTTTT. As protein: CASSPPRAGDHGELFF.

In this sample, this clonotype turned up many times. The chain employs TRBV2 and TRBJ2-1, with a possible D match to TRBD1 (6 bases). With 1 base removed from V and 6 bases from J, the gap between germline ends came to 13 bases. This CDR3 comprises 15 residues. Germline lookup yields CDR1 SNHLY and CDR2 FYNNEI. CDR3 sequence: CASSEVGAMANEQFF. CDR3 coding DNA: TGTGCCAGCAGTGAAGTGGGGGCGATGGCCAATGAGCAGTTCTTC. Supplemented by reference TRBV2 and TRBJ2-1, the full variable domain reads EPEVTQTPSHQVTQMGQEVILRCVPISNHLYFYWYRQILGQKVEFLVSFYNNEISEKSEIFDDQFSVERPDGSNFTLKIRSTKLEDSAMYFCASSEVGAMANEQFFGPGTRLTVL.

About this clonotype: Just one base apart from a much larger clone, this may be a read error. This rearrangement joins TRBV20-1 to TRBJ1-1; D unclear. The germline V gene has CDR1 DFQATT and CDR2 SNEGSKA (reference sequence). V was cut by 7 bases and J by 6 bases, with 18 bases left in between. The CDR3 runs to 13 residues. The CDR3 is CSGFKRGFAEAFF. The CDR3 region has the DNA TGCAGTGGGTTTAAACGGGGTTTCGCTGAAGCTTTCTTT.

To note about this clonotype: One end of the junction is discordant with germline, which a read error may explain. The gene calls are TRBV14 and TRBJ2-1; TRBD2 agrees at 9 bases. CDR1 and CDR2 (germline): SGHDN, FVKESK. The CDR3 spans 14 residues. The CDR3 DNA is TGTGCCAGCAGTCAAGCCCTTACTAGCGGGGAGCAGTTCTTC. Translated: CASSQALTSGEQFF.

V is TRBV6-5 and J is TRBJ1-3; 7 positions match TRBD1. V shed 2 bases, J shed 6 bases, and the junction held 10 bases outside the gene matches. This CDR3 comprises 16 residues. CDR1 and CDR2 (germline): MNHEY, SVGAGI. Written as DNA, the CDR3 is TGTGCCAGCAGTTACACGGAGGACAGGCTAGAAAACACCATATATTTT. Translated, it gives CASSYTEDRLENTIYF.

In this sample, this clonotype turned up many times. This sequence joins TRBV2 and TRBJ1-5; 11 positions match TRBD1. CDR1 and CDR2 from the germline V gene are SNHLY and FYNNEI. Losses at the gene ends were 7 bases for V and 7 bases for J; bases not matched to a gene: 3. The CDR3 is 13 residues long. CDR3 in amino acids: CASIGTGGQPQHF. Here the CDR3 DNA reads TGTGCCAGCATAGGGACAGGGGGACAGCCCCAGCATTTT.

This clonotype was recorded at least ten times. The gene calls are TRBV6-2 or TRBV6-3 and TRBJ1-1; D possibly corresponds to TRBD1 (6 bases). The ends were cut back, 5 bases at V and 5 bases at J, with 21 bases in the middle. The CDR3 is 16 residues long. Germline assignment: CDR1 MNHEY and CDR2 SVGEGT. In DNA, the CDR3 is TGTGCCAGCAGTAGTCCCGAGACAGGCTGGGAAACTGAAGCTTTCTTT. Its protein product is CASSSPETGWETEAFF.

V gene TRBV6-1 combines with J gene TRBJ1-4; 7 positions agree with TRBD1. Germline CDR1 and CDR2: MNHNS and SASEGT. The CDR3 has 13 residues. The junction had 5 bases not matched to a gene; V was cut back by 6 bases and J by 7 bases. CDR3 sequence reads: CASRIQGSEKLFF. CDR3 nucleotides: TGTGCCAGCAGGATACAGGGGAGTGAAAAACTGTTTTTT.

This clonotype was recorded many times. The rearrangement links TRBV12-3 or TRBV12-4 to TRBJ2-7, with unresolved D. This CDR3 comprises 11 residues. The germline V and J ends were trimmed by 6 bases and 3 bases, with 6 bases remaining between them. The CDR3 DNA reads TGTGCCAGCAGAACGAACTACGAGCAGTACTTC. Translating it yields CASRTNYEQYF.

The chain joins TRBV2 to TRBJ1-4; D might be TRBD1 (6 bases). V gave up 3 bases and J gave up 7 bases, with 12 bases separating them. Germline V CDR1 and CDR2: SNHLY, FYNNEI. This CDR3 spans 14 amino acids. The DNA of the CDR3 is TGTGCCAGCAGTGAGTTCCAAGGGGGTGAAAAACTGTTTTTT. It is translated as CASSEFQGGEKLFF.